This is a list of T cell receptor beta chains from one sample in a study of radiation and T cells in renal cell carcinoma. TCRdb's copy holds only in-frame clones and misses some; the assay was immunoSEQ multiplex PCR. The profile shows some 150,000 clones, approximately 82% of them singletons. This sample comprised blood, obtained from a patient whose treatment included radiotherapy and nephrectomy. The receptors originated from a woman aged 45-65 years with renal cell carcinoma. Both conserved end residues are part of each CDR3. Fields, in order: D gene, clone size, J gene, V gene, CDR3 DNA, CDR3 protein. D genes are given only for firm matches. Not every row has a clone size; where given, it reads once, few, many or a size class.

d_call: TRBD2; clone_size: .; j_call: TRBJ2-1; v_call: TRBV19; cdr3_nt: TGTGCCAGTAGTATAACTAGCGGGGGACATTACAATGAGCAGTTCTTC; cdr3_aa: CASSITSGGHYNEQFF
d_call: .; clone_size: few; j_call: TRBJ2-7; v_call: TRBV5-1; cdr3_nt: TGCGCCAGCAGCTTGGGAGGGGACGAGCAGTACTTC; cdr3_aa: CASSLGGDEQYF
d_call: TRBD1; clone_size: .; j_call: TRBJ2-7; v_call: TRBV5-4; cdr3_nt: TGTGCCAGCAGCTTGGCCCTCGGGACAGGGGGGAACGAGCAGTACTTC; cdr3_aa: CASSLALGTGGNEQYF
d_call: .; clone_size: .; j_call: TRBJ2-2; v_call: TRBV5-5; cdr3_nt: TGTGCCAGCAGCTTATCCAGCACGAACACCGGGGAGCTGTTTTTT; cdr3_aa: CASSLSSTNTGELFF
d_call: .; clone_size: .; j_call: TRBJ1-2; v_call: TRBV12-5; cdr3_nt: TGTGCTAGTGGTCTCGGACAGCCGCCTAACTATGGCTACACCTTC; cdr3_aa: CASGLGQPPNYGYTF
d_call: .; clone_size: .; j_call: TRBJ2-7; v_call: TRBV6-5; cdr3_nt: TGTGCCAGCAGTTACACTGGGACGGAGAGCTCCTACGAGCAGTACTTC; cdr3_aa: CASSYTGTESSYEQYF
d_call: .; clone_size: .; j_call: TRBJ1-2; v_call: TRBV29-1; cdr3_nt: TGCAGCGTTGCCCACGGAAGAGATGGCTACACCTTC; cdr3_aa: CSVAHGRDGYTF
d_call: .; clone_size: .; j_call: TRBJ1-2; v_call: TRBV28; cdr3_nt: TGTGCCAGCAGTTTGGCCCTCTACAGGGCGGGAAACTATGGCTACACCTTC; cdr3_aa: CASSLALYRAGNYGYTF
d_call: .; clone_size: .; j_call: TRBJ1-5; v_call: TRBV28; cdr3_nt: TGTGCCAGCAGACCGGGGGGGGGCAATCAGCCCCAGCATTTT; cdr3_aa: CASRPGGGNQPQHF
d_call: .; clone_size: .; j_call: TRBJ2-7; v_call: TRBV7-2; cdr3_nt: TGTGCCAGCACTAGACACGCTCGAGGAGCGGACGGCGAGCAGTACTTC; cdr3_aa: CASTRHARGADGEQYF
d_call: .; clone_size: .; j_call: TRBJ1-4; v_call: TRBV7-2; cdr3_nt: TGTGCCAGCAGCTTGGGGAGAGGAAATGAAAAACTGTTTTTT; cdr3_aa: CASSLGRGNEKLFF
d_call: .; clone_size: .; j_call: TRBJ1-1; v_call: TRBV7-2; cdr3_nt: TGTGCCAGCAGTACAGCACTTCACACTGAAGCTTTCTTT; cdr3_aa: CASSTALHTEAFF
d_call: .; clone_size: .; j_call: TRBJ2-7; v_call: TRBV25-1; cdr3_nt: TGTGCCACCCCTGCGAACAGCTGTACAGGTGCTAGCTCCTACGAGCAGTACTTC; cdr3_aa: CATPANSCTGASSYEQYF
d_call: .; clone_size: .; j_call: TRBJ1-4; v_call: TRBV5-4; cdr3_nt: TGTGCCAGCAGCGCCGACAGGACTTCTAATGAAAAACTGTTTTTT; cdr3_aa: CASSADRTSNEKLFF
d_call: .; clone_size: .; j_call: TRBJ2-2; v_call: TRBV2; cdr3_nt: TGTGCCAGCACGGGGAGTTCGAACACCGGGGAGCTGTTTTTT; cdr3_aa: CASTGSSNTGELFF
d_call: .; clone_size: .; j_call: TRBJ1-1; v_call: TRBV5-4; cdr3_nt: TGTGCCAGCAGCTTGGACGATGGCCGGTACACTGAAGCTTTCTTT; cdr3_aa: CASSLDDGRYTEAFF
d_call: TRBD1; clone_size: .; j_call: TRBJ2-7; v_call: TRBV7-2; cdr3_nt: TGTGCCAGCAGCTTAGGGGGGCAGGGGGCTAACGAGCAGTACTTC; cdr3_aa: CASSLGGQGANEQYF
d_call: .; clone_size: few; j_call: TRBJ1-2; v_call: TRBV2; cdr3_nt: TGTGCCAGCAGTGAACAGGGAAGGGAAGACTATGGCTACACCTTC; cdr3_aa: CASSEQGREDYGYTF
d_call: .; clone_size: once; j_call: TRBJ1-2; v_call: TRBV15; cdr3_nt: TGTGCCACCAGCAGAGATCATGGGTATGGCTACACCTTC; cdr3_aa: CATSRDHGYGYTF
d_call: .; clone_size: once; j_call: TRBJ1-2; v_call: TRBV28; cdr3_nt: TGTGCCAGCAGTCCCGGCAGGAATGGCTACACCTTC; cdr3_aa: CASSPGRNGYTF
d_call: .; clone_size: .; j_call: TRBJ2-4; v_call: TRBV4-1; cdr3_nt: TGCGCCAGCAGCCAAGCAACAGAACGAAACATTCAGTACTTC; cdr3_aa: CASSQATERNIQYF
d_call: TRBD1; clone_size: .; j_call: TRBJ2-2; v_call: TRBV9; cdr3_nt: TGTGCCACCAAGGACAGGTCAGACACCGGGGAGCTGTTTTTT; cdr3_aa: CATKDRSDTGELFF
d_call: .; clone_size: .; j_call: TRBJ2-5; v_call: TRBV25-1; cdr3_nt: TGTGCCAGCAGTGACTCGATGGGGGAGACCCAGTACTTC; cdr3_aa: CASSDSMGETQYF
d_call: TRBD1; clone_size: few; j_call: TRBJ2-7; v_call: TRBV27; cdr3_nt: TGTGCCAGCAGTTCACCCGGGACAGGGGCCTACGAGCAGTACTTC; cdr3_aa: CASSSPGTGAYEQYF
d_call: TRBD1; clone_size: once; j_call: TRBJ1-1; v_call: TRBV11-2; cdr3_nt: TGTGCCAGCAGTCTAGACAGGGGAGTTAAAGCTTTCTTT; cdr3_aa: CASSLDRGVKAFF
d_call: .; clone_size: few; j_call: TRBJ1-1; v_call: TRBV5-4; cdr3_nt: TGTGCCAGCAGCTTGGCCGGGGTAAGTGAAGCTTTCTTT; cdr3_aa: CASSLAGVSEAFF
d_call: .; clone_size: .; j_call: TRBJ1-2; v_call: TRBV7-2; cdr3_nt: TGTGCCAGCAGCTTATCAACAGGGATCTATGGCTACACCTTC; cdr3_aa: CASSLSTGIYGYTF
d_call: .; clone_size: once; j_call: TRBJ2-1; v_call: TRBV5-4; cdr3_nt: TGTGCCAGCAGCTTGGATGCTAACAATGAGCAGTTCTTC; cdr3_aa: CASSLDANNEQFF
d_call: .; clone_size: .; j_call: TRBJ1-1; v_call: TRBV9; cdr3_nt: TGTGCCAGCAGTGGGGGGATGAACACTGAAGCTTTCTTT; cdr3_aa: CASSGGMNTEAFF
d_call: .; clone_size: .; j_call: TRBJ2-3; v_call: TRBV5-4; cdr3_nt: TGTGCCAGCAGCTTGTCAAGGATCACAGATACGCAGTATTTT; cdr3_aa: CASSLSRITDTQYF
d_call: TRBD2; clone_size: .; j_call: TRBJ2-3; v_call: TRBV4-3; cdr3_nt: TGCGCCAGCAGCCAGACCCGGACTAGCGGGGGCACAGATACGCAGTATTTT; cdr3_aa: CASSQTRTSGGTDTQYF
d_call: .; clone_size: .; j_call: TRBJ1-2; v_call: TRBV10-1; cdr3_nt: TGCGCCAGCAGTGAGTCGTTGGGCACCTCTAACTATGGCTACACCTTC; cdr3_aa: CASSESLGTSNYGYTF
d_call: .; clone_size: .; j_call: TRBJ1-1; v_call: TRBV18; cdr3_nt: TGTGCCAGCTCACCTAGGGATAACACTGAAGCTTTCTTT; cdr3_aa: CASSPRDNTEAFF
d_call: .; clone_size: .; j_call: TRBJ1-1; v_call: TRBV19; cdr3_nt: TGTGCCAGCAACTACAGGGCGGGCCTGAACACTGAAGCTTTCTTT; cdr3_aa: CASNYRAGLNTEAFF
d_call: .; clone_size: .; j_call: TRBJ2-7; v_call: TRBV27; cdr3_nt: TGTGCCAGCAGTTCACGGGGTAGGGGCTCCTACGAGCAGTACTTC; cdr3_aa: CASSSRGRGSYEQYF
d_call: TRBD1; clone_size: .; j_call: TRBJ1-2; v_call: TRBV7-2; cdr3_nt: TGTGCCAGCAGCTTGGGACAGATTTATGGCTACACCTTC; cdr3_aa: CASSLGQIYGYTF
d_call: .; clone_size: .; j_call: TRBJ2-7; v_call: TRBV25-1; cdr3_nt: TGTGCCAGCAGTGAAATGGGCTACGAGCAGTACTTC; cdr3_aa: CASSEMGYEQYF
d_call: .; clone_size: .; j_call: TRBJ2-1; v_call: TRBV7-9; cdr3_nt: TGTGCCAGCAGCCCGGGACTCGCATGGGCTGAGCAGTTCTTC; cdr3_aa: CASSPGLAWAEQFF
d_call: .; clone_size: .; j_call: TRBJ1-5; v_call: TRBV2; cdr3_nt: TGTGCCAGCAAGCCCTCGGCAGAGCCCAATCAGCCCCAGCATTTT; cdr3_aa: CASKPSAEPNQPQHF
d_call: .; clone_size: .; j_call: TRBJ2-2; v_call: TRBV4-2; cdr3_nt: TGTGCCAGCAGCCAAGATCGGCACACCGGGGAGCTGTTTTTT; cdr3_aa: CASSQDRHTGELFF
d_call: TRBD1; clone_size: .; j_call: TRBJ1-2; v_call: TRBV20-1; cdr3_nt: TGCAGTGCCAAAGGACAGGCCATAGACACCTTC; cdr3_aa: CSAKGQAIDTF
d_call: .; clone_size: once; j_call: TRBJ1-4; v_call: TRBV29-1; cdr3_nt: TGCAGCGTTGAGGGGCCCCTCGTAGGAAAACTGTTTTTT; cdr3_aa: CSVEGPLVGKLFF
d_call: TRBD2; clone_size: few; j_call: TRBJ2-7; v_call: TRBV18; cdr3_nt: TGTGCCAGCTCTAGGACTAGCGGGGACTCCTACGAGCAGTACTTC; cdr3_aa: CASSRTSGDSYEQYF
d_call: TRBD1; clone_size: .; j_call: TRBJ1-6; v_call: TRBV6-5; cdr3_nt: TGTGCCAGCAGTTACTACCTGGACAGGGGAAATTCACCCCTCCACTTT; cdr3_aa: CASSYYLDRGNSPLHF
d_call: .; clone_size: once; j_call: TRBJ1-5; v_call: TRBV7-8; cdr3_nt: TGTGCCAGCAGCCGCGGCGGGGGAAGAAATCAGCCCCAGCATTTT; cdr3_aa: CASSRGGGRNQPQHF
d_call: TRBD1; clone_size: .; j_call: TRBJ2-2; v_call: TRBV5-1; cdr3_nt: TGCGCCAGCAGCCAATCGGGACAGGGCAACACCGGGGAGCTGTTTTTT; cdr3_aa: CASSQSGQGNTGELFF
d_call: TRBD1; clone_size: .; j_call: TRBJ1-2; v_call: TRBV5-4; cdr3_nt: TGTGCCAGCATCAAACCGGGACAGGGATTGGGCTACACCTTC; cdr3_aa: CASIKPGQGLGYTF
d_call: .; clone_size: .; j_call: TRBJ2-7; v_call: TRBV5-5; cdr3_nt: TGTGCCAGCAGCTGGACCGGTTACGAGCAGTACTTC; cdr3_aa: CASSWTGYEQYF
d_call: TRBD1; clone_size: .; j_call: TRBJ1-1; v_call: TRBV2; cdr3_nt: TGTGCCAGCAGGGTGACAGGGGGTCAGGCTGAAGCTTTCTTT; cdr3_aa: CASRVTGGQAEAFF
d_call: .; clone_size: few; j_call: TRBJ1-2; v_call: TRBV10-3; cdr3_nt: TGTGCCATCAGTGACGGGGGTAGGTTCGGCTACACCTTC; cdr3_aa: CAISDGGRFGYTF
d_call: .; clone_size: .; j_call: TRBJ2-5; v_call: TRBV4-3; cdr3_nt: TGCGCCAGCAGCCCCCTGAAGGGAGAGGGAGAGACCCAGTACTTC; cdr3_aa: CASSPLKGEGETQYF
d_call: .; clone_size: .; j_call: TRBJ2-2; v_call: TRBV15; cdr3_nt: TGTGCCACCAGCAGAGAGGACACCCTCGGCGGGGAGCTGTTTTTT; cdr3_aa: CATSREDTLGGELFF
d_call: .; clone_size: .; j_call: TRBJ2-5; v_call: TRBV19; cdr3_nt: TGTGCCAGTAGTCCCGAGGAGGGGGAGACCCAGTACTTC; cdr3_aa: CASSPEEGETQYF